This T cell receptor beta chain appears in the sequencing data of a study of cytomegalovirus exposure and HLA in healthy donors. From germline, CDR1 is MNHNY and CDR2 SVGAGI (reference sequence). Trimming removed 7 bases at V and 4 bases at J, with 16 bases between. CDR3 length equals 14 residues. Assay: immunoSEQ multiplex PCR; the TCRdb copy retains only in-frame clones and omits some. The data contain about 170,000 clones, about 86% of them singletons. Sequencing was performed on PBMCs. The TCR originated in a woman in her twenties or thirties in good health and CMV-seronegative. The V gene is TRBV6-6, the J gene TRBJ1-1; no firm D call. The CDR3 DNA reads as TGTGCCAGCAACCCTATAATGGGTAGCACTGAAGCTTTCTTT. It yields the protein CASNPIMGSTEAFF.